A single sample is the source of the 31 T cell receptor beta chains below, sequenced in a study of persistence of HIV-infected CD4 T cells. These TCRs are of unknown antigen specificity. The libraries were made with immunoSEQ version 4 in survey mode. Generated by immunoSEQ multiplex PCR, the TCRdb table keeps only in-frame clones and is missing some. The data contain 35,000 to 50,000 clones, approximately 93% of them seen just once; the ten biggest clones take up approximately 1.8%. This nonspecific control used anti-CD3/anti-CD28 bead stimulation of CD4+ T cells. Sorting selected CD4+ T cells upregulating both CD40 ligand and CD69. The sample in question was CD4+ T cells sorted from PBMCs after approximately 19-hour stimulation, obtained from a patient who received antiretroviral therapy. These receptors originate from an adult man with HIV who was CMV-seropositive.

The genes are TRBV6-5 and TRBJ1-4; 7 positions match TRBD1. Germline CDR1 MNHEY, CDR2 SVGAGI. The CDR3 length is 14 residues. The trim removed 6 bases at V and 7 bases at J, leaving 8 bases unmatched. Here the CDR3 reads CASSPIRDSEKLFF. For the CDR3, the DNA is TGTGCCAGCAGCCCGATCCGGGACAGTGAAAAACTGTTTTTT.

This clone was recorded a few times. This sequence joins TRBV10-2 and TRBJ2-1; D perhaps matches TRBD2 (5 bases). Germline lookup yields CDR1 WSHSY and CDR2 SAAADI. The ends were cut back, 3 bases at V and 1 base at J, with 13 bases in the middle. The CDR3 spans 16 residues. Here the CDR3 DNA reads TGCGCCAGCAGTGAAAGGTTCCAGCGGTCCTACAATGAGCAGTTCTTC. Translated: CASSERFQRSYNEQFF.

V and J are TRBV7-3 and TRBJ2-2, with D unclear. The germline V and J ends were trimmed by 2 bases and 2 bases, with 12 bases remaining between them. In germline, CDR1 is SGHTA, CDR2 FQGTGA. The CDR3 is 16 residues long. CDR3 DNA: TGTGCCAGCAGCTTAGATATGGATAGAAACACCGGGGAGCTGTTTTTT. Its translation is CASSLDMDRNTGELFF.

The rearrangement uses TRBV6-5 and TRBJ2-7, with D maybe TRBD1 (5 bases). Trimming pared 1 base from V and 7 bases from J, leaving 20 bases between. Per germline, CDR1 MNHEY and CDR2 SVGAGI. The length of the CDR3 is 16 residues. DNA of the CDR3: TGTGCCAGCAGTTACTTAACCCTAGGGGATTTGAGAGAGCAGTACTTC. Its protein is CASSYLTLGDLREQYF.

Concerning this clone: At one boundary the junction diverges from the germline segment, which might be a read error. The gene calls are TRBV5-8 and TRBJ2-7, with 12 bases aligning to TRBD2. This CDR3 comprises 15 residues. CDR1 SGHTS and CDR2 YDEGEE come from the germline V gene. The DNA for the CDR3 is TGTGCCAGCAGCTCCGGGACTAGCGGGCTTGGCCCCTCCCTCTTC. Protein: CASSSGTSGLGPSLF. Looking up the rest from reference TRBV5-8 and TRBJ2-7 gives the full variable domain: EAGVTQSPTHLIKTRGQQATLRCSPISGHTSVYWYQQALGLGLQFLLWYDEGEERNRGNFPPRFSGRQFPNYSSELNVNALELEDSALYLCASSSGTSGLGPSLFGPGTRLTVT.

The V and J genes are TRBV20-1 and TRBJ2-1; D assignment may be TRBD1 or TRBD2 (5 bases each). This CDR3 comprises 13 residues. V was cut by 3 bases and J by 8 bases, with 14 bases left in between. Germline V gene lookup returns CDR1 DFQATT and CDR2 SNEGSKA (reference sequence). This CDR3 is CSASLQLGDEQFF. In DNA, the CDR3 is TGCAGTGCTAGTCTCCAGTTGGGGGATGAGCAGTTCTTC.

The chain recombines TRBV24-1 with TRBJ2-1; 9 bases agree with TRBD1. CDR3 length equals 17 residues. In germline, CDR1 is KGHDR, CDR2 SFDVKD. V lost 4 bases to trimming and J lost 1 base; unmatched junction nucleotides: 7. CDR3 protein: CATSEVRQGVSYNEQFF. The CDR3 region has the DNA TGTGCCACCAGTGAAGTGAGACAGGGGGTTTCCTACAATGAGCAGTTCTTC.

This sequence joins TRBV28 and TRBJ2-1; D may match TRBD1 or TRBD2 (5 bases each). The V gene's germline CDR1 is MDHEN and CDR2 SYDVKM. The germline V and J ends were trimmed by 4 bases and 7 bases, with 29 bases remaining between them. There are 19 residues in the CDR3. For the CDR3, the DNA is TGTGCCAGCAGTTCAGTGACGGCCGGGACGCAAAGGACGTTTAATGAGCAGTTCTTC. It codes for CASSSVTAGTQRTFNEQFF.

The rearrangement links TRBV6-5 to TRBJ1-2; 7 bases map to TRBD1. Losses at the gene ends were 1 base for V and 4 bases for J; bases not matched to a gene: 0. This CDR3 is 13 amino acids long. CDR1 is MNHEY, CDR2 SVGAGI, per germline. CDR3 amino acids: CASSYYRGYGYTF. CDR3 in DNA: TGTGCCAGCAGTTACTACAGGGGCTATGGCTACACCTTC.

This clone is a singleton in its sample. The gene calls are TRBV3-1 (or the pseudogene TRBV3-2) and TRBJ1-6; D is uncertain. Germline CDR1 reads LGHDT; CDR2 reads YNNKEL (reference sequence). The V end was cut by 0 bases, the J end by 6 bases, with 6 bases between. The CDR3 spans 14 residues. The CDR3 loop is CASSQESSNSPLHF. The CDR3, as DNA: TGTGCCAGCAGCCAAGAAAGTAGTAATTCACCCCTCCACTTT.

This chain links TRBV5-1 with TRBJ2-7, with TRBD1 matching over 10 bases. Germline-derived CDR1 and CDR2 are SGHRS and YFSETQ. CDR3 size: 15 residues. J gave up 5 bases and V 4 bases, and 9 bases lay outside the gene matches. This CDR3 reads CASSPGTGVSHEQYF. In DNA, the CDR3 is TGCGCCAGCAGCCCCGGGACAGGGGTTTCCCACGAGCAGTACTTC.

The chain couples TRBV29-1 to TRBJ1-6, with D perhaps TRBD1 (5 bases). Trimming cost V 8 bases and J 5 bases, with 13 bases left between them. The CDR3 runs 13 residues. Germline assignment: CDR1 SQVTM and CDR2 ANQGSEA. The CDR3 DNA follows: TGCAGCAACCGGACACGGGATAATTCACCCCTCCACTTT. The encoded protein is CSNRTRDNSPLHF.

In DNA form, the CDR3 reads TGTGCCAGCAGCTTCGACAGTAGCACAGATACGCAGTATTTT. Its protein is CASSFDSSTDTQYF. This chain uses TRBV7-9 with TRBJ2-3; D might be TRBD1 (5 bases). V lost 3 bases and J lost 0, with 7 bases in between. From germline, CDR1 is SEHNR and CDR2 FQNEAQ (reference sequence). The CDR3 has 14 amino acids.

V is TRBV19 and J is TRBJ1-2, with D tentatively TRBD1 (6 bases). The germline V gene encodes CDR1 LNHDA and CDR2 SQIVND (reference sequence). This CDR3 region has 15 residues. V shed 7 bases and J shed 4 bases, with 19 bases lying between them. In nucleotides, the CDR3 is TGTGCCAGTACCCCCCTGGGGGGCGCTGGCTATGGCTACACCTTC. It encodes CASTPLGGAGYGYTF.

J is TRBJ2-1 and V is TRBV5-3; D uncertain. TRBV5-3 is flagged as an ORF with uncertain function. The CDR3 covers 14 residues. Trimming cost V 1 base and J 6 bases, with 11 bases left between them. The CDR3 sequence is CARSLPSRANEQFF. The CDR3 region has the DNA TGTGCCAGAAGCTTGCCTTCCCGAGCCAATGAGCAGTTCTTC.

The J gene is TRBJ2-5, the V gene TRBV29-1, with TRBD2 as a possible D gene (6 bases). The CDR3 contains 12 residues. CDR1 SQVTM and CDR2 ANQGSEA come from the germline V gene. With 7 bases removed from V and 5 bases from J, the gap between germline ends came to 14 bases. The DNA for the CDR3 is TGCAGCGCCTGGCGGGGTTGGGAGACCCAGTACTTC. It encodes CSAWRGWETQYF. Drawing the rest from reference TRBV29-1 and TRBJ2-5, the complete variable domain is SAVISQKPSRDICQRGTSLTIQCQVDSQVTMMFWYRQQPGQSLTLIATANQGSEATYESGFVIDKFPISRPNLTFSTLTVSNMSPEDSSIYLCSAWRGWETQYFGPGTRLLVL.

The CDR3 here is CASSAQGGETQYF. In DNA, the CDR3 is TGTGCCAGTAGTGCACAGGGGGGAGAGACCCAGTACTTC. The V gene is TRBV19, the J gene TRBJ2-5; 8 bases fit TRBD1. Germline-derived CDR1 and CDR2 are LNHDA and SQIVND (reference sequence). This CDR3 comprises 13 residues. Trimming at V came to 5 bases and at J to 4 bases, leaving 3 bases not matched to a gene.

This chain links TRBV5-1 with TRBJ2-1; 13 nucleotides align to TRBD2. Trimming cost V 5 bases and J 9 bases; bases outside gene matches: 11. Germline CDR1 SGHRS, CDR2 YFSETQ. CDR3 length: 16 residues. The CDR3 DNA is TGCGCCAGCAGTACCACTAGCGGGGGGGCCCTAGGTGAGCAGTTCTTC. Translating it yields CASSTTSGGALGEQFF.

The chain combines TRBV7-9 with TRBJ2-6, with a weak D call TRBD2 (6 bases). Germline V gene data show CDR1 as SEHNR and CDR2 as FQNEAQ (reference sequence). Trimming stripped 2 bases from V and 0 bases from J, with 17 bases between. This CDR3 is 19 amino acids long. The DNA for the CDR3 is TGTGCCAGCAGCTTAATTATGGGAGGAGGCCTCTCTGGGGCCAACGTCCTGACTTTC. This codes for CASSLIMGGGLSGANVLTF.

CDR3 region: CASSPRWQGASGELFF. The CDR3 DNA reads TGTGCCAGCAGCCCCCGTTGGCAGGGGGCGAGCGGGGAGCTGTTTTTT. The gene calls are TRBV9 and TRBJ2-2; 8 positions match TRBD1. The trim removed 4 bases at V and 7 bases at J, leaving 12 bases unmatched. Per the germline V gene, CDR1 is SGDLS and CDR2 is YYNGEE. The CDR3 covers 16 residues.

V and J are TRBV7-9 and TRBJ2-7, with no clear D. Per germline, CDR1 SEHNR and CDR2 FQNEAQ (reference sequence). The CDR3 sequence is 12 residues long. Trimming stripped 1 base from V and 2 bases from J, with 3 bases between. For the CDR3, the DNA is TGTGCCAGCAGCTTAGGGGCCTACGAGCAGTACTTC. This sequence encodes CASSLGAYEQYF.

The count of this clone is one. This chain uses TRBV7-2 with TRBJ2-7, with 9 bases aligning to TRBD1. J was trimmed by 3 bases and V by 5 bases; bases with no gene match: 5. Germline CDR1 reads SGHTA; CDR2 reads FQGNSA. The CDR3 covers 14 residues. The CDR3 region is CASSRSTGGYEQYF. DNA of the CDR3: TGTGCCAGCAGCCGTTCGACAGGGGGCTACGAGCAGTACTTC.

The chain is built from TRBV7-7 and TRBJ2-1; the D call may be TRBD1 or TRBD2 (5 bases each). V was cut by 5 bases and J by 11 bases, with 31 bases left in between. The germline gives CDR1 SSHAT, CDR2 FNYEAQ (reference sequence). The CDR3 is 18 amino acids. Here the CDR3 reads CASSPGAMFFNELGKQFF. Here the CDR3 DNA reads TGTGCCAGCAGCCCCGGGGCGATGTTTTTCAATGAGTTGGGGAAGCAGTTCTTC. Full variable domain (rest looked up from reference TRBV7-7 and TRBJ2-1): GAGVSQSPRYKVTKRGQDVTLRCDPISSHATLYWYQQALGQGPEFLTYFNYEAQPDKSGLPSDRFSAERPEGSISTLTIQRTEQRDSAMYRCASSPGAMFFNELGKQFFGPGTRLTVL.

The CDR3 spells CASSPRTGEVTEAFF. Here the CDR3 DNA reads TGTGCCAGCTCACCAAGGACAGGGGAAGTCACTGAAGCTTTCTTT. The V and J genes are TRBV18 and TRBJ1-1; TRBD1 matches 9 bases. The J segment lost 4 bases and the V segment lost 2 bases, leaving 5 bases of the junction unmatched. Germline V gives CDR1 KGHSH, CDR2 LQKENI. CDR3 length: 15 residues.

CDR3 DNA: TGCAGCGCGCTCCCGGACTCTGGGGCCAACGTCCTGACTTTC. As protein: CSALPDSGANVLTF. This chain connects TRBV29-1 to TRBJ2-6, with D uncertain. From germline, CDR1 is SQVTM and CDR2 ANQGSEA. The CDR3 has 14 amino acids. The V and J ends lost 7 bases and 0 bases respectively, with 10 bases between them. The full variable domain, its missing parts supplied by reference TRBV29-1 and TRBJ2-6, is SAVISQKPSRDICQRGTSLTIQCQVDSQVTMMFWYRQQPGQSLTLIATANQGSEATYESGFVIDKFPISRPNLTFSTLTVSNMSPEDSSIYLCSALPDSGANVLTFGAGSRLTVL.

The V gene is TRBV10-3, the J gene TRBJ2-1, with TRBD1 matching 7 bases. Unmatched junction bases numbered 12, after V lost 5 bases and J lost 8 bases. Germline loops: CDR1 ENHRY, CDR2 SYGVKD. The CDR3 covers 15 residues. The CDR3 loop is CAISTRTGYSDEQFF. The CDR3 DNA reads as TGTGCCATCAGTACCAGGACAGGCTATTCGGATGAGCAGTTCTTC.

This chain's CDR3 is CASSLMGQGDEQYF. Written as DNA, the CDR3 is TGCGCCAGCAGCTTAATGGGACAGGGCGACGAGCAGTACTTC. The chain recombines TRBV5-1 with TRBJ2-7; 9 positions match TRBD1. This CDR3 has 14 amino acids. The germline V gene has CDR1 SGHRS and CDR2 YFSETQ. V shed 2 bases and J 5 bases; nucleotides not matched to a gene: 5.

J is TRBJ2-7 and V is TRBV19; no clear D gene. CDR3 length equals 11 residues. Trimming removed 5 bases at V and 4 bases at J, with 6 bases between. In germline, CDR1 is LNHDA, CDR2 SQIVND (reference sequence). CDR3 loop: CASSEDYEQYF. For the CDR3, the DNA is TGTGCCAGTAGTGAAGATTACGAGCAGTACTTC.

V is TRBV5-8 and J is TRBJ1-4, with a possible D match to TRBD1 (5 bases). The germline CDR1 and CDR2 sequences are SGHTS and YDEGEE. V lost 2 bases to trimming and J lost 2 bases, with 13 bases between them. The length of the CDR3 is 16 residues. The CDR3 here is CASSLPQGRTNEKLFF. In DNA, the CDR3 is TGTGCCAGCAGCTTACCCCAGGGAAGGACTAATGAAAAACTGTTTTTT.

This clone came up a few times. This chain joins TRBV27 and TRBJ2-2; the match to TRBD2 covers 8 bases. Unmatched junction bases numbered 7, after V lost 1 base and J lost 3 bases. Germline CDR1 is MNHEY and CDR2 is SMNVEV (reference sequence). This CDR3 spans 17 amino acids. This chain's CDR3 is CASSLWVLAGDTGELFF. CDR3 in DNA: TGTGCCAGCAGTTTATGGGTCCTAGCGGGCGACACCGGGGAGCTGTTTTTT.

The rearrangement joins TRBV19 to TRBJ2-7; TRBD1 aligns across 8 bases. CDR1 and CDR2 (germline): LNHDA, SQIVND (reference sequence). V shed 5 bases, J shed 0 bases, and the junction held 9 bases outside the gene matches. The length of the CDR3 is 16 residues. CDR3 coding DNA: TGTGCCAGTAGTGCCCCCTGGGGACAGGTCTCCTACGAGCAGTACTTC. This sequence encodes CASSAPWGQVSYEQYF.